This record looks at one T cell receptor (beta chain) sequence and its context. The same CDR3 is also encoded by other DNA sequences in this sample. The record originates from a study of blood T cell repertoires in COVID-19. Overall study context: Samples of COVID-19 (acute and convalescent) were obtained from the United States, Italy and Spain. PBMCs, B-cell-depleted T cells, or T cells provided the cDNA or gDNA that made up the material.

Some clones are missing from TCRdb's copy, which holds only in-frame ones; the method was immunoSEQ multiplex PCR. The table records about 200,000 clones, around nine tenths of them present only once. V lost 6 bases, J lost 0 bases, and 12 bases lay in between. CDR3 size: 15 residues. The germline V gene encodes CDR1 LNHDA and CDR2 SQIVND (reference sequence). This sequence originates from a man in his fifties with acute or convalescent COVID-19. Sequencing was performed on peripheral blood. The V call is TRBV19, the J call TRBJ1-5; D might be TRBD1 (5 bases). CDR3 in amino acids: CASSPTGYSNQPQHF. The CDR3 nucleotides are TGTGCCAGTAGCCCCACAGGTTATAGCAATCAGCCCCAGCATTTT.